This TCR beta chain stems from a study of graft-versus-host responses after intestinal transplantation. Whole-study context: Each recipient received a multivisceral, liver-intestinal, or isolated intestinal graft. Anti-thymocyte globulin was used for induction in all recipients, who then took tacrolimus and steroids for roughly 3 years.

The CDR3 sequence is 11 residues long. Germline-derived CDR1 and CDR2 are GTSNPN and SVGIG (reference sequence). V lost 2 bases, J lost 0 bases, and 2 bases lay in between. TCRdb's copy holds only in-frame clones and misses some; the assay was immunoSEQ multiplex PCR. The table has 95,000 to 150,000 clones, 95% seen once. Findings and limits, study-wide: The recipient marrow held GvH clones, and some of them showed up first in ileum or blood.

As for this clone: What it binds is not known.

The receptor was derived from a human donor who received an intestinal transplant. J is TRBJ2-7 and V is TRBV30; D call uncertain. Here the sequenced sample was unstimulated CD8+ T cells sorted from spleen or lymph node cells, taken before intestinal transplant. The CDR3 region has the DNA TGTGCCTGGAGTCGCTCCTACGAGCAGTACTTC. Protein sequence: CAWSRSYEQYF.